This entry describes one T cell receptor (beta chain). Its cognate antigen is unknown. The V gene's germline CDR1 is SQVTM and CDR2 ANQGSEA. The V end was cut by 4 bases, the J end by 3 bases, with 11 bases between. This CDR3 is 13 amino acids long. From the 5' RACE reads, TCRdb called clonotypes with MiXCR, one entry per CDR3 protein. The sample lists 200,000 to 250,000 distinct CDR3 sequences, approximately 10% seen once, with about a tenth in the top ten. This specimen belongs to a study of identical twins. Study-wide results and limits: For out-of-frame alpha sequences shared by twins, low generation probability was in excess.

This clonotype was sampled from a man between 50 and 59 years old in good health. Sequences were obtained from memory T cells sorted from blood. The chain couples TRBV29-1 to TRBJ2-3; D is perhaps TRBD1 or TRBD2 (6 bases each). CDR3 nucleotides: TGCAGCGTTGGACTAGGGGGTACAGATACGCAGTATTTT. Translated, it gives CSVGLGGTDTQYF.